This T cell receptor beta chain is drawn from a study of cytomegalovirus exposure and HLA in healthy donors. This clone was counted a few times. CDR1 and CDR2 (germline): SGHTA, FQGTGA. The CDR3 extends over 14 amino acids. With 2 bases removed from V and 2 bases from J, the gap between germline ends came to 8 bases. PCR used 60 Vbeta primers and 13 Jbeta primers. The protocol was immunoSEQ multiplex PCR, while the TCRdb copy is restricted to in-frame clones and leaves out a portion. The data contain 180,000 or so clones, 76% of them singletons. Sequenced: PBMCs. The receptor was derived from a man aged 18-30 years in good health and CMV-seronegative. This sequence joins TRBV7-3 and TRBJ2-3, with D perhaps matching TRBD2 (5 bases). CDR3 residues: CASSLGLSTDTQYF. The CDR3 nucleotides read TGTGCCAGCAGCTTAGGACTGTCCACAGATACGCAGTATTTT.